Presented here are 31 T cell receptor beta chains from one specimen sequenced in a study of control samples from healthy donors and cancer patients. Data came from immunoSEQ multiplex PCR; TCRdb stores just in-frame clones and leaves some out. The sample lists about 28,000 clones; roughly nine tenths were seen once. The sequencing sample was made of PBMCs. The receptors stem from a man aged 50-59 years with lung cancer.

This chain uses TRBV4-1 with TRBJ2-3, with D tentatively TRBD2 (6 bases). Germline-derived CDR1 and CDR2 are MGHRA and YSYEKL. Between the trimmed V and J ends, which lost 0 bases and 2 bases, there was a span of 12 bases. CDR3 length equals 16 residues. In DNA form, the CDR3 reads TGCGCCAGCAGCCAAGATCGGACTATTTCCACAGATACGCAGTATTTT. Translated, it gives CASSQDRTISTDTQYF.

The gene calls are TRBV5-4 and TRBJ2-5, with TRBD2 as a possible D gene (5 bases). Germline CDR1 SGHNT, CDR2 YYREEE (reference sequence). The CDR3 is 15 amino acids. The V gene lost 4 bases and the J gene lost 3 bases, with 16 bases spanning the gap. CDR3 coding DNA: TGTGCCAGCAGCCGCCGGACGGGGAGAGAAGAGACCCAGTACTTC. Amino acids: CASSRRTGREETQYF.

This clone was recorded a few times. This chain links TRBV24-1 with TRBJ2-3, with 8 bases fitting TRBD1. This CDR3 contains 15 residues. V trimming: 5 bases; J trimming: 0 bases; junction bases outside the gene matches: 3. The germline V gene has CDR1 KGHDR and CDR2 SFDVKD. The CDR3 DNA sequence: TGTGCCACCAGTGGCCGGACAGGGAGCACAGATACGCAGTATTTT. As protein: CATSGRTGSTDTQYF.

The J gene is TRBJ2-2, the V gene TRBV5-1; D remains unclear. Germline CDR1 reads SGHRS; CDR2 reads YFSETQ. The CDR3 spans 16 residues. The V and J ends lost 1 base and 2 bases respectively, with 12 bases between them. The CDR3 loop reads CASSLRAFTNTGELFF. The DNA for the CDR3 is TGCGCCAGCAGCTTGCGGGCGTTTACCAACACCGGGGAGCTGTTTTTT.

The chain recombines TRBV25-1 with TRBJ2-7, with D perhaps matching TRBD1 (6 bases). The germline V gene has CDR1 MGHDK and CDR2 SYGVNS. The CDR3 has 13 residues. V was trimmed by 8 bases and J by 3 bases, leaving 14 bases between them. The CDR3 reads CASGGAGNYEQYF. CDR3 DNA sequence: TGTGCCAGCGGGGGCGCCGGAAACTACGAGCAGTACTTC.

This chain links TRBV10-3 with TRBJ2-2; TRBD1 is a possible D gene (6 bases). The germline CDR1 and CDR2 sequences are ENHRY and SYGVKD. The ends were cut back, 2 bases at V and 2 bases at J, with 9 bases in the middle. The CDR3 contains 15 residues. The CDR3 loop is CAISEEGVNTGELFF. DNA for the CDR3: TGTGCCATCAGTGAGGAGGGGGTTAACACCGGGGAGCTGTTTTTT.

V is TRBV5-1 and J is TRBJ1-1; TRBD1 matches 9 bases. V dropped 2 bases and J dropped 3; count of bases not matched to a gene: 5. Germline V gives CDR1 SGHRS, CDR2 YFSETQ. CDR3 length equals 15 residues. The CDR3 reads CASSLAGTGYTEAFF. The CDR3 DNA is TGCGCCAGCAGCTTAGCCGGGACAGGGTACACTGAAGCTTTCTTT.

The chain employs TRBV29-1 and TRBJ2-1; TRBD2 agrees at 11 bases. J gave up 1 base and V 2 bases, and 4 bases lay outside the gene matches. CDR3 length equals 16 residues. Germline CDR1 and CDR2: SQVTM and ANQGSEA. This CDR3 is CSVERLAGRSYNEQFF. In DNA, the CDR3 is TGCAGCGTTGAAAGACTAGCGGGGAGATCCTACAATGAGCAGTTCTTC.

The rearrangement links TRBV6-5 to TRBJ2-3; D possibly corresponds to TRBD1 (6 bases). CDR1 MNHEY and CDR2 SVGAGI come from the germline V gene. The CDR3 is made up of 14 amino acids. The V and J ends lost 6 bases and 0 bases respectively, with 10 bases between them. The CDR3 here is CASRRTASTDTQYF. The CDR3, as DNA: TGTGCCAGCAGACGGACAGCTAGCACAGATACGCAGTATTTT.

This chain joins TRBV5-1 and TRBJ2-5, with D perhaps matching TRBD1 or TRBD2 (6 bases each). CDR3 length: 16 amino acids. V lost 4 bases to trimming and J lost 0 bases, with 16 bases between them. Germline lookup yields CDR1 SGHRS and CDR2 YFSETQ. CDR3 sequence (DNA): TGCGCCAGCAGCGTGGGGGCAGCGGGTAACCAAGAGACCCAGTACTTC. It specifies CASSVGAAGNQETQYF. Supplemented by reference TRBV5-1 and TRBJ2-5, the full variable domain reads KAGVTQTPRYLIKTRGQQVTLSCSPISGHRSVSWYQQTPGQGLQFLFEYFSETQRNKGNFPGRFSGRQFSNSRSEMNVSTLELGDSALYLCASSVGAAGNQETQYFGPGTRLLVL.

This chain joins TRBV4-1 and TRBJ1-2; D unresolved. V was cut by 8 bases and J by 7 bases, with 2 bases left in between. Germline V CDR1 and CDR2: MGHRA, YSYEKL. The CDR3 extends over 8 amino acids. The CDR3 sequence: CASLGYTF. CDR3 bases: TGCGCCAGCCTTGGCTACACCTTC.

This clone was counted once. Different DNA sequences within this sample yield the same CDR3. The rearrangement joins TRBV14 to TRBJ1-1, with a possible D match to TRBD1 (6 bases). CDR1 and CDR2 from the germline V gene are SGHDN and FVKESK. V was clipped by 1 base and J by 3 bases, with 12 bases between them. The CDR3 consists of 15 residues. The chain's CDR3 is CASSQVAGADTEAFF. DNA for the CDR3: TGTGCCAGCAGCCAAGTGGCGGGGGCGGACACTGAAGCTTTCTTT.

Only one count was recorded for this clone. The V gene is TRBV5-4, the J gene TRBJ2-5; 14 bases are shared with TRBD2. CDR1 is SGHNT and CDR2 is YYREEE in the germline V gene (reference sequence). This CDR3 is 17 amino acids long. V lost 4 bases to trimming and J lost 1 base; unmatched junction nucleotides: 6. CDR3 DNA sequence: TGTGCCAGCAGCCGGGGGACTAGCGGGGGAATCCAAGAGACCCAGTACTTC. This encodes CASSRGTSGGIQETQYF.

The chain combines TRBV28 with TRBJ1-1, with D hard to call. CDR1 and CDR2 (germline): MDHEN, SYDVKM. Trimming stripped 2 bases from V and 8 bases from J, with 12 bases between. The CDR3 extends over 13 amino acids. In DNA, the CDR3 is TGTGCCAGCAGTTTAGGCGACGACAAGGAAGCTTTCTTT. This codes for CASSLGDDKEAFF.

The V gene is TRBV12-3 or TRBV12-4, the J gene TRBJ1-2, with a tentative D call TRBD1 (6 bases). The CDR3 totals 13 residues. V was pared by 4 bases and J by 2 bases, with 8 bases between. This CDR3 reads CASSSDSNYGYTF. The CDR3 bases are TGTGCCAGCAGTTCGGACAGCAACTATGGCTACACCTTC.

This clone was counted a single time. The chain has TRBV7-2 and TRBJ1-2; D unclear. Germline V gene data show CDR1 as SGHTA and CDR2 as FQGNSA. The CDR3 length is 12 residues. Trimming shortened V by 1 base and J by 5 bases, and 5 bases separated the two germline ends. The DNA of the CDR3 is TGTGCCAGCAGCTTAGGGCGATATGGCTACACCTTC. Translated: CASSLGRYGYTF. The whole variable domain, remainder taken from reference TRBV7-2 and TRBJ1-2, is GAGVSQSPSNKVTEKGKDVELRCDPISGHTALYWYRQSLGQGLEFLIYFQGNSAPDKSGLPSDRFSAERTGGSVSTLTIQRTQQEDSAVYLCASSLGRYGYTFGSGTRLTVV.

This chain links TRBV5-1 with TRBJ2-1, with no clear D. The CDR3 sequence is 15 residues long. Between the trimmed V and J ends, which lost 0 bases and 1 base, there was a span of 8 bases. The germline V gene encodes CDR1 SGHRS and CDR2 YFSETQ. CDR3 nucleotides: TGCGCCAGCAGCTTGGCAGAGTTATCCTACAATGAGCAGTTCTTC. Its translation is CASSLAELSYNEQFF.

The chain joins TRBV19 to TRBJ2-3, with D tentatively TRBD1 or TRBD2 (5 bases each). V lost 4 bases to trimming and J lost 0 bases, with 14 bases between them. Germline CDR1 reads LNHDA; CDR2 reads SQIVND (reference sequence). The CDR3 spans 16 residues. CDR3 protein: CASSRGNPPSTDTQYF. CDR3 DNA sequence: TGTGCCAGTAGTAGGGGGAATCCCCCTAGCACAGATACGCAGTATTTT.

The chain has TRBV13 and TRBJ1-1; D is ambiguous. Per germline, CDR1 PRHDT and CDR2 FYEKMQ (reference sequence). Trimming cost V 3 bases and J 5 bases, with 13 bases left between them. The CDR3 length is 14 residues. The CDR3 DNA reads as TGTGCCAGCAGCTTTGGAGGAGTAGGAACTGAAGCTTTCTTT. Protein product: CASSFGGVGTEAFF.

This clone was seen a few times. The V gene is TRBV7-9, the J gene TRBJ1-3; D is undetermined. This CDR3 is built from 16 residues. CDR1 and CDR2 from the germline V gene are SEHNR and FQNEAQ (reference sequence). The germline V and J ends were trimmed by 0 bases and 0 bases, with 9 bases remaining between them. Here the CDR3 DNA reads TGTGCCAGCAGCTTAGCCAGACGGACCTCTGGAAACACCATATATTTT. Its protein is CASSLARRTSGNTIYF.

V is TRBV27 and J is TRBJ1-2; 7 nucleotides match TRBD1. This CDR3 has 13 amino acids. V gave up 6 bases and J gave up 8 bases; unmatched junction bases: 9. The germline CDR1 and CDR2 sequences are MNHEY and SMNVEV (reference sequence). The CDR3 loop is CASSSTGDRGYTF. The CDR3, as DNA: TGTGCCAGCAGCTCTACAGGGGATCGGGGCTACACCTTC.

J is TRBJ2-5 and V is TRBV21-1; TRBD1 is the table's D call, not checked against the DNA. TRBV21-1 is a listed pseudogene. The CDR3 sequence is 15 residues long. The CDR3 protein is CASSKEDGTGEAQYF. The CDR3 region has the DNA TGTGCCAGCAGCAAAGAGGATGGGACAGGTGAGGCCCAGTACTTC.

This clone was counted only a few times. V gene TRBV11-1 combines with J gene TRBJ2-7; 8 bases line up with TRBD1. V lost 2 bases, J lost 0 bases, and 6 bases stayed unmatched. Germline CDR1 and CDR2: SGHAT and FQDESV (reference sequence). This CDR3 comprises 16 residues. The CDR3 reads CASSLYQGAPSYEQYF. CDR3 coding DNA: TGTGCCAGCAGCTTATACCAGGGGGCCCCCTCCTACGAGCAGTACTTC.

The chain links TRBV29-1 to TRBJ1-2; TRBD1 aligns across 10 bases. The CDR3 is 15 amino acids. With 4 bases clipped from V and 3 bases from J, the junction kept 8 bases outside the gene matches. Germline lookup yields CDR1 SQVTM and CDR2 ANQGSEA. Written as DNA, the CDR3 is TGCAGCGTTGGGGGGGACAGGGGATCGGACTATGGCTACACCTTC. Translating gives CSVGGDRGSDYGYTF.

As to this clone: At one of its ends the junction is not consistent with the germline gene, which may arise from a read error. The chain employs TRBV30 and TRBJ1-2; 8 bases are shared with TRBD1. This CDR3 comprises 11 residues. The germline gives CDR1 GTSNPN, CDR2 SVGIG (reference sequence). The DNA for the CDR3 is TGTGCCCAAGACAGGGGCTATAGCTACACCTTC. Translating gives CAQDRGYSYTF.

This chain connects TRBV19 to TRBJ1-6; D is undetermined. CDR1 and CDR2 from the germline V gene are LNHDA and SQIVND (reference sequence). Trimming took 3 bases from V and 7 from J, leaving 7 bases between them. The CDR3 has 13 amino acids. CDR3 in DNA: TGTGCCAGTAGTATGTGGCCGAATTCACCCCTCCACTTT. Translating it yields CASSMWPNSPLHF.

The chain recombines TRBV7-6 with TRBJ2-1; unclear D gene. Germline assignment: CDR1 SGHVS and CDR2 FNYEAQ. V was cut by 0 bases and J by 2 bases, with 8 bases left in between. There are 15 residues in the CDR3. CDR3 nucleotides: TGTGCCAGCAGCTTAGCGACACCCACCTACAATGAGCAGTTCTTC. This translates into CASSLATPTYNEQFF. The full variable domain, completed using reference TRBV7-6 and TRBJ2-1, is GAGVSQSPRYKVTKRGQDVALRCDPISGHVSLYWYRQALGQGPEFLTYFNYEAQQDKSGLPNDRFSAERPEGSISTLTIQRTEQRDSAMYRCASSLATPTYNEQFFGPGTRLTVL.

The rearrangement uses TRBV5-8 and TRBJ1-5; a possible D gene is TRBD1 (5 bases). V lost 0 bases and J lost 3, with 10 bases in between. Looked up from germline, CDR1 is SGHTS and CDR2 is YDEGEE. The CDR3 has 15 residues. CDR3: CASSLGAGTNQPQHF. In DNA, the CDR3 is TGTGCCAGCAGCTTGGGAGCAGGGACCAATCAGCCCCAGCATTTT. The whole variable domain, remainder taken from reference TRBV5-8 and TRBJ1-5, is EAGVTQSPTHLIKTRGQQATLRCSPISGHTSVYWYQQALGLGLQFLLWYDEGEERNRGNFPPRFSGRQFPNYSSELNVNALELEDSALYLCASSLGAGTNQPQHFGDGTRLSIL.

In this sample, this clone turned up once. The chain is built from TRBV27 and TRBJ2-3; D ambiguous. This CDR3 is 11 amino acids long. Looked up from germline, CDR1 is MNHEY and CDR2 is SMNVEV (reference sequence). V gave up 6 bases and J gave up 2 bases, with 3 bases separating them. The CDR3 DNA reads as TGTGCCAGCAGCTCCACAGATACGCAGTATTTT. This encodes CASSSTDTQYF.

This sequence joins TRBV28 and TRBJ2-7; D is tentatively TRBD1 or TRBD2 (5 bases each). The CDR3 extends over 14 amino acids. Germline V lookup: CDR1 MDHEN, CDR2 SYDVKM. Trimming removed 5 bases from V and 2 bases from J, with 13 bases in between. Here the CDR3 reads CASSTRDGTYEQYF. In nucleotides, the CDR3 is TGTGCCAGCAGTACCCGGGACGGCACCTACGAGCAGTACTTC.

This chain links TRBV2 with TRBJ2-2, with TRBD2 matching over 14 bases. Germline trimming cut 6 bases from V and 2 bases from J; bases unmatched to any gene: 8. The CDR3 spans 18 residues. Germline V lookup: CDR1 SNHLY, CDR2 FYNNEI. CDR3 DNA: TGTGCCAGCAGGACCGGGACTAGCGGGGGCCGAAACACCGGGGAGCTGTTTTTT. This sequence encodes CASRTGTSGGRNTGELFF.